Sequencing of this T cell receptor beta chain was carried out in a study of blood T cells in healthy people across ages. Russia was home to the donors, healthy Caucasian individuals aged roughly 6 to 95. The germline V gene encodes CDR1 SGHAT and CDR2 FQNNGV. V lost 5 bases to trimming and J lost 1 base; unmatched junction nucleotides: 4. CDR3 length: 16 residues. Broader study findings: Both naive CD4+ cell counts and diversity were greater in long-lived donors than in aged donors.

As regards this clonotype: Its antigen is not identified.

A sample-barcoded 5' primer and a J-beta primer mix were used in a second PCR of about 7 to 11 cycles. A 12-random-nucleotide template-switch adaptor tagged each cDNA molecule. Using its own MiXCR run on the 5' RACE reads, TCRdb lists one record per CDR3 protein. The sample lists about 1.5 million distinct CDR3 sequences, approximately 43% occurring once. Input material: blood. The gene calls are TRBV11-2 and TRBJ2-3; 12 bases are a match to TRBD2. The receptor's source is a woman aged 18-35 years in good health. The CDR3 DNA sequence: TGTGCCAGCAGCCAGTGGACTAGCGGGGGCACAGATACGCAGTATTTT. Amino acid sequence: CASSQWTSGGTDTQYF. Supplemented by reference TRBV11-2 and TRBJ2-3, the full variable domain reads EAGVAQSPRYKIIEKRQSVAFWCNPISGHATLYWYQQILGQGPKLLIQFQNNGVVDDSQLPKDRFSAERLKGVDSTLKIQPAKLEDSAVYLCASSQWTSGGTDTQYFGPGTRLTVL.